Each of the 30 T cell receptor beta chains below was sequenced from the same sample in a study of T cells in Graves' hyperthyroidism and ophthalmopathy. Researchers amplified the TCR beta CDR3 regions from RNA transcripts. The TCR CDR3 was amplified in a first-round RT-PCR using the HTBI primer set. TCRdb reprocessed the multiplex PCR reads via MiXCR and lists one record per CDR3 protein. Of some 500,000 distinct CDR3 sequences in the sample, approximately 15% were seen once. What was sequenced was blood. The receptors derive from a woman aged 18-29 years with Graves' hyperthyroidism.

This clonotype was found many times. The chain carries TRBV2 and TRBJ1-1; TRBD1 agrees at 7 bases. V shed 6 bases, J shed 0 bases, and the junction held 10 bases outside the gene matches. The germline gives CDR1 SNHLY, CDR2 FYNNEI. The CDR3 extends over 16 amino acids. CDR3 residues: CASSRDRVRVNTEAFF. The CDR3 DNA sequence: TGTGCCAGCAGCCGCGACAGGGTAAGGGTGAACACTGAAGCTTTCTTT.

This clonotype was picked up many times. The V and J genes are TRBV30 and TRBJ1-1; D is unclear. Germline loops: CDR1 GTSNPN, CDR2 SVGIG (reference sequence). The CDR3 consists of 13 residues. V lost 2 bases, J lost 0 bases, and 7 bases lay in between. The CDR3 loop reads CAWSRSMNTEAFF. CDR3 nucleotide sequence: TGTGCCTGGAGTCGCAGTATGAACACTGAAGCTTTCTTT.

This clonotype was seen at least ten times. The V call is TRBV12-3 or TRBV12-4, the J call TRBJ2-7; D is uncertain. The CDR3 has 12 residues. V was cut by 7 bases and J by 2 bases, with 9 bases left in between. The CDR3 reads CASMNSPYEQYF. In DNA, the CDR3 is TGTGCCAGCATGAACAGCCCCTACGAGCAGTACTTC.

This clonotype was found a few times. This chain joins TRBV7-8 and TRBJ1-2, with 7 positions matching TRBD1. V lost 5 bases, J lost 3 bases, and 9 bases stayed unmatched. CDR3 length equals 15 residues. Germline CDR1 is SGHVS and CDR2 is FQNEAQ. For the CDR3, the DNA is TGTGCCAGCAGCCCGGGACAGCAAAACTACTATGGCTACACCTTC. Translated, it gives CASSPGQQNYYGYTF. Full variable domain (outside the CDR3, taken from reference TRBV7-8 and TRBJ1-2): GAGVSQSPRYKVAKRGQDVALRCDPISGHVSLFWYQQALGQGPEFLTYFQNEAQLDKSGLPSDRFFAERPEGSVSTLKIQRTQQEDSAVYLCASSPGQQNYYGYTFGSGTRLTVV.

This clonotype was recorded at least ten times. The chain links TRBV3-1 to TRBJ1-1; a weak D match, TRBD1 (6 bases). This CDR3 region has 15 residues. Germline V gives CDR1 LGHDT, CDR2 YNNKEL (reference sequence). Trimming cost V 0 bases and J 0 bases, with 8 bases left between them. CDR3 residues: CASSQEGQMNTEAFF. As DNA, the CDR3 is TGTGCCAGCAGCCAAGAAGGACAGATGAACACTGAAGCTTTCTTT.

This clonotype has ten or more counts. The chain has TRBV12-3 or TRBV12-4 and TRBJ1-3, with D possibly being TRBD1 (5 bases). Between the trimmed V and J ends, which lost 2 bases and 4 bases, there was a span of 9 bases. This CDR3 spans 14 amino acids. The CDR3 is CASSLQGPGNTIYF. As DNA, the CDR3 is TGTGCCAGCAGTTTACAGGGACCCGGAAACACCATATATTTT.

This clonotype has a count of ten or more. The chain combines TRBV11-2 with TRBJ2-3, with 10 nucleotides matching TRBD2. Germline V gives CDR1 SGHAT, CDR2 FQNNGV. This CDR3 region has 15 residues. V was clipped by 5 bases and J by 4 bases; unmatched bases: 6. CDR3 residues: CASSPTSGTSDTQYF. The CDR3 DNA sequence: TGTGCCAGCAGCCCTACTAGCGGGACCTCAGATACGCAGTATTTT.

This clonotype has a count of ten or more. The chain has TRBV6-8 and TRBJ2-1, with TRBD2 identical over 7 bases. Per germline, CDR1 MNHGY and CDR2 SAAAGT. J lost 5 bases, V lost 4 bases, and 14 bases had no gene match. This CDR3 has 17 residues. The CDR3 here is CASSFYFAWEGNNEQFF. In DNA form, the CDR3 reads TGTGCCAGCAGTTTTTATTTTGCGTGGGAGGGGAACAATGAGCAGTTCTTC.

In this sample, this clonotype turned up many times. This chain's CDR3 is CATSVQETQYF. CDR3 nucleotide sequence: TGTGCCACCAGCGTCCAAGAGACCCAGTACTTC. The chain joins TRBV15 to TRBJ2-5; unclear D gene. The length of the CDR3 is 11 residues. The ends were cut back, 5 bases at V and 1 base at J, with 2 bases in the middle. The V gene's germline CDR1 is LNHNV and CDR2 YYDKDF (reference sequence).

The CDR3 region is CASSLTAGEQFF. CDR3 nucleotide sequence: TGTGCCAGCAGCCTTACAGCGGGTGAGCAGTTCTTC. The rearrangement uses TRBV12-3 or TRBV12-4 and TRBJ2-1, with D possibly being TRBD2 (6 bases). The germline V and J ends were trimmed by 6 bases and 9 bases, with 12 bases remaining between them. The CDR3 is 12 residues long.

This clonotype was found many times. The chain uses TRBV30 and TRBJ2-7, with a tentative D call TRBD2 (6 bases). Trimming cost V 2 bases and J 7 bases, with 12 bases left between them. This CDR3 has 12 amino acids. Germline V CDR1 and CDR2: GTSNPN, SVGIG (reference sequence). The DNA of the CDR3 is TGTGCCTGGAGTCGCCCGGGGAGGGAGCAGTACGTC. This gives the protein CAWSRPGREQYV.

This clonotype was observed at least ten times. For the CDR3, the DNA is TGTGCCAGCAGTTACTCCCGCGGGGGGAAGAACACTGAAGCTTTCTTT. Translation: CASSYSRGGKNTEAFF. V is TRBV6-5 and J is TRBJ1-1, with D perhaps TRBD1 (5 bases). Germline CDR1 is MNHEY and CDR2 is SVGAGI. This CDR3 spans 16 amino acids. V lost 0 bases and J lost 1, with 12 bases in between.

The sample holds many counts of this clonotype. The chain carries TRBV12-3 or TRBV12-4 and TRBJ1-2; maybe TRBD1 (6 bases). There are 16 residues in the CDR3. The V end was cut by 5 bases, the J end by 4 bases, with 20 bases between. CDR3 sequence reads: CASSLRLVGGLYGYTF. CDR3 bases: TGTGCCAGCAGTCTCCGGCTGGTGGGGGGCCTCTATGGCTACACCTTC.

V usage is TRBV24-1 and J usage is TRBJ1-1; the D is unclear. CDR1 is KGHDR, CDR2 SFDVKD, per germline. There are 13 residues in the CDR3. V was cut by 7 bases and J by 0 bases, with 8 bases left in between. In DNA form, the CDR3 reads TGTGCCACCAGAGGATTTTTGAACACTGAAGCTTTCTTT. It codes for CATRGFLNTEAFF.

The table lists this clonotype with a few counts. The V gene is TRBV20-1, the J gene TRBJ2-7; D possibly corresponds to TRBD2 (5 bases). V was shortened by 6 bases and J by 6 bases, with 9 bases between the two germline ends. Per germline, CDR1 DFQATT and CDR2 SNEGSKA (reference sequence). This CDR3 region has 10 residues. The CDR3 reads CSAPAVEQYV. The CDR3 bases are TGCAGTGCCCCAGCGGTCGAGCAGTACGTC.

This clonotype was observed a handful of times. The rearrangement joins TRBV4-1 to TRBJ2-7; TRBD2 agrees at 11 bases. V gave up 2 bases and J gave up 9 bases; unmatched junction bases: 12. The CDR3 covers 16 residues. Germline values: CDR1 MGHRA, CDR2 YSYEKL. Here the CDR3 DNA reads TGCGCCAGCAGCCAAACCACACTAGCGGGAGATAGGATGCAGTACTTC. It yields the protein CASSQTTLAGDRMQYF.

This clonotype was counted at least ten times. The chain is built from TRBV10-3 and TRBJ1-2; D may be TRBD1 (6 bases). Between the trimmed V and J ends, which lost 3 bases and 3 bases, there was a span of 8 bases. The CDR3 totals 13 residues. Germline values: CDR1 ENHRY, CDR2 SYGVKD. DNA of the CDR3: TGTGCCATCAGTGATAGGACAGACTATGGCTACACCTTC. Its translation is CAISDRTDYGYTF.

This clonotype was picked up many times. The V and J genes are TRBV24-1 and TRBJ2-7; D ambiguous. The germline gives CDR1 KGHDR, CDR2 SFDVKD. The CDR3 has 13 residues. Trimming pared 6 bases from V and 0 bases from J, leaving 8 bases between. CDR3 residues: CATSPDVSYEQYV. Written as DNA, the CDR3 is TGTGCCACCAGTCCGGACGTCTCCTACGAGCAGTACGTC.

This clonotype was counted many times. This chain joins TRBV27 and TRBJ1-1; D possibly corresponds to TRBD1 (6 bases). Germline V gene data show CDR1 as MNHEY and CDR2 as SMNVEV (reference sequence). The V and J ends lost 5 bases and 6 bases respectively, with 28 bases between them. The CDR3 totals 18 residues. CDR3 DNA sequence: TGTGCCAGCAGTACCAATGACGGACAACCCAAGGGACAAGCTGAAGCTTTCTTT. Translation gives CASSTNDGQPKGQAEAFF.

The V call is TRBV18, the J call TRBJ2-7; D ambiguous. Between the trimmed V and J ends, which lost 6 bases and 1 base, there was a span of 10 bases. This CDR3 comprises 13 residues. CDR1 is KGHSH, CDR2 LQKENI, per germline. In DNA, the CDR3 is TGTGCCAGCTCCCCTGCTAATTCCTACGAGCAGTACGTC. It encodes CASSPANSYEQYV.

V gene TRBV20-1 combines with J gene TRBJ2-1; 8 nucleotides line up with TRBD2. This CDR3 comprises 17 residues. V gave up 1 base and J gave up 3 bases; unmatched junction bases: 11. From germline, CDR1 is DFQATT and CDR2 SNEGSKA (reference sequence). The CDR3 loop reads CSARGREGEGSYNEQFF. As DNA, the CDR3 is TGCAGTGCTAGAGGTCGGGAGGGAGAAGGGAGCTACAATGAGCAGTTCTTC.

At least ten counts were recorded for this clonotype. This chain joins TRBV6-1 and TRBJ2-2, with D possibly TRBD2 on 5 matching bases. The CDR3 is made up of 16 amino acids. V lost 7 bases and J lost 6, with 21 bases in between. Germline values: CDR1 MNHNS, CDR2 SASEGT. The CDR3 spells CASILMNGNSAGELFF. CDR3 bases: TGTGCCAGCATCCTAATGAACGGGAATTCTGCCGGGGAGCTGTTTTTT.

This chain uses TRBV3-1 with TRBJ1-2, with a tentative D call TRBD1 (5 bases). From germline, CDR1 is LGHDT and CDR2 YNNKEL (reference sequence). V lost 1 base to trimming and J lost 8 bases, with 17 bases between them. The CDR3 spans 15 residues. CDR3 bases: TGTGCCAGCAGCCAAGGACAAAGGGGAGGATCGGGCTACACCTTC. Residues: CASSQGQRGGSGYTF.

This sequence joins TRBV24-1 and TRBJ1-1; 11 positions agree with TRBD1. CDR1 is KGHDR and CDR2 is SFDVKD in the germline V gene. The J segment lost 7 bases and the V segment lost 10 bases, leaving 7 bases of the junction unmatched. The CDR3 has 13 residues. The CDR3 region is CATTGTGGREAFF. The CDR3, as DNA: TGTGCCACAACGGGGACAGGGGGGCGTGAAGCTTTCTTT.

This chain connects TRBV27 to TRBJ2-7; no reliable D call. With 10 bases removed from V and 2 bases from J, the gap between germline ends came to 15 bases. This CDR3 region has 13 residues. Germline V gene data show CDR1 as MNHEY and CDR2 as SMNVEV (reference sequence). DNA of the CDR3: TGTGCCATCTCGTTGGGCCCTACCTACGAGCAGTACTTC. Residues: CAISLGPTYEQYF.

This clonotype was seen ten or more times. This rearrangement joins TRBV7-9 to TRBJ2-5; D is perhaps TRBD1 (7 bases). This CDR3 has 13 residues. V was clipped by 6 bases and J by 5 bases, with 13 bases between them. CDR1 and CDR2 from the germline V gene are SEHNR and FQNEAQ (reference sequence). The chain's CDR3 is CASRKTGRETQYF. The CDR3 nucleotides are TGTGCCAGCAGGAAGACAGGGAGGGAGACCCAGTACTTC.

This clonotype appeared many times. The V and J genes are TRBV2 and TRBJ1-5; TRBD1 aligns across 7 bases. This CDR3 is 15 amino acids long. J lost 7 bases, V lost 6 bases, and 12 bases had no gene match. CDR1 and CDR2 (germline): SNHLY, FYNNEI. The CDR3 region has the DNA TGTGCCAGCAGGGACCAACAGGGGACGGGGCAGCCCCAGCATTTT. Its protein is CASRDQQGTGQPQHF.

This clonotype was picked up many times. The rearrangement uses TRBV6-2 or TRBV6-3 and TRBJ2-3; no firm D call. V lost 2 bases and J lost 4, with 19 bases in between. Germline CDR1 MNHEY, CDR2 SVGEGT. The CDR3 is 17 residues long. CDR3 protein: CASSYDNGDMGSDTQYF. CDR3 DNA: TGTGCCAGCAGTTACGATAACGGAGACATGGGCTCAGATACGCAGTATTTT.

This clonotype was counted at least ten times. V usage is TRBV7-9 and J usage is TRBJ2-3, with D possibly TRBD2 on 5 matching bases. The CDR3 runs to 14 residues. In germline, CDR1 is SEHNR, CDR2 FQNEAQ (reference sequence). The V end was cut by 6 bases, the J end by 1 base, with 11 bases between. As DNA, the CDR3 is TGTGCCAGCAGATCCCCCGGGGGCACAGATACGCAGTATTTT. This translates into CASRSPGGTDTQYF.

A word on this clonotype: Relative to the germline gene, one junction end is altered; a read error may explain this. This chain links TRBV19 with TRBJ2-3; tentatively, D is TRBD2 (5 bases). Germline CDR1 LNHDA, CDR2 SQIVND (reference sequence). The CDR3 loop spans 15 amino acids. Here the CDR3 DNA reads TGTGCCAGTACCGAGGACTCTTCTAGCACAGATACGCGGTATTTT. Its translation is CASTEDSSSTDTRYF.